Detailed here is one T cell receptor (beta chain). Its target is unknown. The assay was immunoSEQ multiplex PCR, and TCRdb's table has in-frame clones only and misses some. The data show around 63,000 clones, approximately 85% seen once. Germline trimming cut 2 bases from V and 5 bases from J; bases unmatched to any gene: 6. The CDR3 spans 15 residues. Germline lookup yields CDR1 SGHDT and CDR2 YYEEEE. This record belongs to a study of T cell responses to AZD1222 COVID-19 vaccine. Study-wide results and limits: Among AZD1222 vaccinees, only 5 to 7 were seropositive at baseline. Scientists sampled the repertoires only once the peak T cell response had passed. The sample set comprised mostly white British donors with more females, and clonal diversity was possibly underestimated. Close to half of spike-specific TCRs reportedly recognize unmutated variant regions.

The rearrangement links TRBV5-6 to TRBJ1-4; 7 bases align to TRBD1. The source is an adult in good health. The sample in question was peripheral blood, obtained on day 0 of AZD1222 vaccination. The CDR3 nucleotides read TGTGCCAGCAGCTTAGTGGACAGGACAAATGAAAAACTGTTTTTT. This gives the protein CASSLVDRTNEKLFF.